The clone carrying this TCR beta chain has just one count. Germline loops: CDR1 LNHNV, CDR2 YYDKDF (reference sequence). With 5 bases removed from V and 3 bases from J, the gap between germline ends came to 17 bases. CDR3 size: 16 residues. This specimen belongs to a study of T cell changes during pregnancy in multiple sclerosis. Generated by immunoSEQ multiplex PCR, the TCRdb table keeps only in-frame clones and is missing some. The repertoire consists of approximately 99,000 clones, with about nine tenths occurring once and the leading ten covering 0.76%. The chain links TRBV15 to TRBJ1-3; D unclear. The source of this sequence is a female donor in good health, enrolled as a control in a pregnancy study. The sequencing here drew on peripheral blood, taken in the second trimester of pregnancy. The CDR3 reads CATSENRRSYGNTIYF. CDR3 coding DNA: TGTGCCACCAGCGAGAACCGGCGGTCGTATGGAAACACCATATATTTT.